This T cell receptor beta chain originates from a study (dated by TCRdb to the early 2010s). Ten or more counts support this clonotype. Its specific antigen is unknown. Base qualities were left out, and no much larger clone turns up one base away. Sequenced using an Illumina Genome Analyzer IIx. The public reads were run again by TCRdb, first through fastp at Q25 and then through MiXCR, and only productive beta chains were kept. Each CDR3 protein appears once, grouped with its most common genes and DNA. In this sample the table shows roughly 15,000 distinct CDR3 sequences, around 30% of which occur a single time. Jointly, the top ten make up 15% to 20% of the sample. The CDR1 and CDR2 encoded by the germline V gene are SQVTM and ANQGSEA. The CDR3, from cysteine to phenylalanine, totals 16 residues. Only CDR3 DNA remains: 48 bases, in frame from the first base. V is trimmed back by 5 bases and J by 4 bases, and the junction contains 13 bases that no gene match accounts for.

The sample was blood. This receptor was identified in a human donor. The rearrangement combines TRBV29-1 with TRBJ2-7; 11 bases in between match TRBD2. CDR3 sequence: CSVQTKAGTSGYEQYF. The nucleotide sequence is TGCAGCGTTCAAACAAAAGCCGGGACTAGCGGATACGAGCAGTACTTC.